This paragraph covers one T cell receptor beta chain sequence. Investigators plated roughly 200,000 CFSE-labeled responder cells together with roughly 200,000 irradiated stimulator cells labeled with violet dye. The record originates from a study of graft-versus-host responses after intestinal transplantation. Germline V gives CDR1 MNHEY, CDR2 SMNVEV (reference sequence). The V gene lost 0 bases and the J gene lost 1 base, with 9 bases spanning the gap. The CDR3 runs to 15 residues. TCRdb's table, derived via immunoSEQ multiplex PCR, lists solely in-frame clones and lacks some. Among 4,500 to 5,000 clones listed, around 26% were seen once.

The chain carries TRBV27 and TRBJ1-1; the D gene is possibly TRBD1 (6 bases). This receptor was taken from a human patient who was an organ donor for intestinal transplantation. Sequenced material: alloreactive CD8+ T cells from a mixed lymphocyte reaction culture, taken before transplantation. The subset denotes: CFSE-low proliferating T cells sorted from roughly 6-day pre-transplant mixed lymphocyte reaction (GvH or HvG direction). The CDR3 region is CASSLSTGPNTEAFF. The CDR3 DNA reads as TGTGCCAGCAGTTTATCGACAGGCCCGAACACTGAAGCTTTCTTT.